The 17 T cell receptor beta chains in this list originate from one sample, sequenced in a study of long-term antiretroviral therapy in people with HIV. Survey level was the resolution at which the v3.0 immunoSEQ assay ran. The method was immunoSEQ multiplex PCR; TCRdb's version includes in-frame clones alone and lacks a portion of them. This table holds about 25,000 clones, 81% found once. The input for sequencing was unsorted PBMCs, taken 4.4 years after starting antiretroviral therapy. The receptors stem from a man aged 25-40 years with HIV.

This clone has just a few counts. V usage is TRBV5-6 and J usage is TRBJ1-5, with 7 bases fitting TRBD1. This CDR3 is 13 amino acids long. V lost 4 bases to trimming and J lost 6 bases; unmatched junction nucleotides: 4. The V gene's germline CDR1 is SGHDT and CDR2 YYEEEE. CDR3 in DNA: TGTGCCAGCAGCGGATCAGGGGGTCAGCCCCAGCATTTT. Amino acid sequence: CASSGSGGQPQHF.

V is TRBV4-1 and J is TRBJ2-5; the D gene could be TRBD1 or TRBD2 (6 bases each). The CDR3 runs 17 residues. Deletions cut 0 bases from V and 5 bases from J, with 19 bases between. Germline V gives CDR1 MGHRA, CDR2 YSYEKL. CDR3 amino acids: CASSQEIGGSLNETQYF. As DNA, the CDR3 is TGCGCCAGCAGCCAAGAAATCGGGGGCTCTTTAAATGAGACCCAGTACTTC.

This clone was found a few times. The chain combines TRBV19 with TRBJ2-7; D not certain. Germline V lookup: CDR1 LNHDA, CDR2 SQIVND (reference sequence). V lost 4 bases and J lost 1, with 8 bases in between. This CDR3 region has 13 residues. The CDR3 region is CASSKGRSYEQYF. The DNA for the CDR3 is TGTGCCAGTAGTAAGGGCAGATCCTACGAGCAGTACTTC. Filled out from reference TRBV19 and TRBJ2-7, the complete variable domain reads DGGITQSPKYLFRKEGQNVTLSCEQNLNHDAMYWYRQDPGQGLRLIYYSQIVNDFQKGDIAEGYSVSREKKESFPLTVTSAQKNPTAFYLCASSKGRSYEQYFGPGTRLTVT.

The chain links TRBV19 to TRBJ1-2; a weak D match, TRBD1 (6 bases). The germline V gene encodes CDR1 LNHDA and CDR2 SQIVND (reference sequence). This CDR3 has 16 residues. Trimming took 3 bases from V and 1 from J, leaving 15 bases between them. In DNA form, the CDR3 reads TGTGCCAGTAGTATCAAAGCAGGGGCCCTTAACTATGGCTACACCTTC. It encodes CASSIKAGALNYGYTF.

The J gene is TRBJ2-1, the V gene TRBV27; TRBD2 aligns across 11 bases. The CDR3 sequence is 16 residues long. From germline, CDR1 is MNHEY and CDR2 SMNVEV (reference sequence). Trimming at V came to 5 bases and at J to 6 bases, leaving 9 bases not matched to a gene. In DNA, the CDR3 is TGTGCCAGCAGTGTCGCTAGCGGGAGGAGCCCCAATGAGCAGTTCTTC. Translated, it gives CASSVASGRSPNEQFF.

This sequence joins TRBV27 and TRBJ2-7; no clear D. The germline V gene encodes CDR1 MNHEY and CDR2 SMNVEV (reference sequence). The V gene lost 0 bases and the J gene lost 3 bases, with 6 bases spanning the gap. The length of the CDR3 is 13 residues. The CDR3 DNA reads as TGTGCCAGCAGTTTATCGTATTTCTACGAGCAGTACTTC. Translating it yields CASSLSYFYEQYF.

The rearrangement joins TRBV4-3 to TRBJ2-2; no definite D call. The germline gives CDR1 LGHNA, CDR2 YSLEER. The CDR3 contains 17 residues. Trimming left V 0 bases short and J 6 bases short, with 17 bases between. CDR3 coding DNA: TGCGCCAGCAGCCAAGATATGGTAGCAAAATCGGCCGGGGAGCTGTTTTTT. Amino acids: CASSQDMVAKSAGELFF.

As DNA, the CDR3 is TGTGCCAGTAGTATATCTGCGGGGGAGGGTGAAGCTTTCTTT. Translating gives CASSISAGEGEAFF. The chain joins TRBV19 to TRBJ1-1, with D tentatively TRBD1 (5 bases). Trimming removed 2 bases from V and 7 bases from J, with 14 bases in between. This CDR3 has 14 residues. Germline values: CDR1 LNHDA, CDR2 SQIVND (reference sequence).

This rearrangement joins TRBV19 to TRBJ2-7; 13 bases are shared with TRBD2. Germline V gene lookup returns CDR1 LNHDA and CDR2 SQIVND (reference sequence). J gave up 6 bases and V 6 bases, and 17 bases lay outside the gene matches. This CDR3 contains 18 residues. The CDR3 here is CASSNPPVAGLAGVEQYF. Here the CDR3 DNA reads TGTGCCAGTAGCAATCCCCCCGTGGCCGGACTAGCGGGAGTCGAGCAGTACTTC.

The CDR3 here is CASSYSPSYEQYF. CDR3 DNA: TGTGCCAGCAGTTATTCTCCCTCCTACGAGCAGTACTTC. V gene TRBV6-6 combines with J gene TRBJ2-5; no clear D gene. The end of the DNA is better explained by TRBJ2-7, so the J call may be wrong. This CDR3 is 13 amino acids long. Germline CDR1 is MNHNY and CDR2 is SVGAGI (reference sequence).

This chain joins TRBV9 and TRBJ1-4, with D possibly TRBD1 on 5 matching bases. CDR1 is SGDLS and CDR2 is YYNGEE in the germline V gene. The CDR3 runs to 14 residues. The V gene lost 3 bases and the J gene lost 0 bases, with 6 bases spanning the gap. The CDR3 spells CASSEGTTNEKLFF. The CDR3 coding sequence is TGTGCCAGCAGCGAGGGGACAACTAATGAAAAACTGTTTTTT.

This chain's CDR3 is CASSKRSGSNTGELFF. In DNA form, the CDR3 reads TGCGCCAGCTCCAAAAGGTCAGGGTCGAACACCGGGGAGCTGTTTTTT. The chain couples TRBV5-1 to TRBJ2-2, with D maybe TRBD1 (5 bases). The germline gives CDR1 SGHRS, CDR2 YFSETQ. CDR3 length: 16 residues. Trimming shortened V by 7 bases and J by 0 bases, and 16 bases separated the two germline ends.

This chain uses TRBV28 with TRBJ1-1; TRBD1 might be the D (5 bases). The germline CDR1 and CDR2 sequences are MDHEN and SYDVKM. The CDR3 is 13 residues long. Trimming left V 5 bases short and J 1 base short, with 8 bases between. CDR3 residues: CASSGAGNTEAFF. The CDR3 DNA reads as TGTGCCAGCAGTGGGGCGGGGAACACTGAAGCTTTCTTT.

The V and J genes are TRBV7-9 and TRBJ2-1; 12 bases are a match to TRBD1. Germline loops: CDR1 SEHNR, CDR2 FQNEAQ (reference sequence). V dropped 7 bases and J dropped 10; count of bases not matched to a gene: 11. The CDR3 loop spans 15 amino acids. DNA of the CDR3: TGTGCCAGCACCGTCAGGGACAGGGGGCTTATGGAGCAGTTCTTC. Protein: CASTVRDRGLMEQFF.

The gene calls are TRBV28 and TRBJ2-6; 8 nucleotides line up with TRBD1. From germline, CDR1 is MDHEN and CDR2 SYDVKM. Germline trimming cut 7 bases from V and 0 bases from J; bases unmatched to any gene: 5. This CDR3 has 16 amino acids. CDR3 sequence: CASTGTGLSGANVLTF. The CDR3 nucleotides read TGTGCCAGCACCGGGACAGGACTCTCTGGGGCCAACGTCCTGACTTTC.

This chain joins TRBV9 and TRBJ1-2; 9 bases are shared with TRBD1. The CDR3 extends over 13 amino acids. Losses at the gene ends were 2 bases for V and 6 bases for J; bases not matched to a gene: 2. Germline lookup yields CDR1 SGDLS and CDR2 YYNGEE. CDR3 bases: TGTGCCAGCAGCGTGGGACAGGGCAATGGCTACACCTTC. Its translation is CASSVGQGNGYTF.

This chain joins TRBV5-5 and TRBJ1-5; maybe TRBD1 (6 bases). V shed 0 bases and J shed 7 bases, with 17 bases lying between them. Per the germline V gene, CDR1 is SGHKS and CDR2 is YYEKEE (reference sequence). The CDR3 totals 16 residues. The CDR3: CASSLGGRPAGQPQHF. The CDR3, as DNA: TGTGCCAGCAGCTTGGGGGGGCGCCCGGCGGGGCAGCCCCAGCATTTT.